The 17 T cell receptor beta chains listed next were all sequenced from one sample in a study of T cells after yellow fever vaccination. From the 5' RACE reads, TCRdb called clonotypes with MiXCR, one entry per CDR3 protein. The sample shows more than 300,000 distinct CDR3 sequences, around 4.5% of them seen only once. The material was PBMCs, obtained 15 days after the yellow fever booster vaccination. The receptors were gathered from a man aged 18 to 30 who received the YFV17D yellow fever vaccine.

The V gene is TRBV12-3 or TRBV12-4, the J gene TRBJ2-7; weak D call: TRBD2 (7 bases). The CDR3 is made up of 15 amino acids. Deletions cut 6 bases from V and 3 bases from J, with 18 bases between. This CDR3 is CASSLGGGTYYEQYV. The CDR3, as DNA: TGTGCCAGCAGCCTCGGGGGAGGGACATACTACGAGCAGTACGTC.

This clonotype showed up just a few times. The chain is built from TRBV9 and TRBJ2-2, with 11 bases lining up with TRBD2. V shed 4 bases and J 7 bases; nucleotides not matched to a gene: 6. Germline CDR1 reads SGDLS; CDR2 reads YYNGEE. The CDR3 contains 15 residues. CDR3 sequence (DNA): TGTGCCAGCAGCCCTACTAGCGGGGGTATCGGGGAGCTGTTTTTT. This translates into CASSPTSGGIGELFF.

This clonotype was seen repeatedly, ten times or more. The chain is built from TRBV7-2 and TRBJ2-3; D possibly corresponds to TRBD2 (7 bases). CDR1 is SGHTA and CDR2 is FQGNSA in the germline V gene. Between the trimmed V and J ends, which lost 7 bases and 3 bases, there was a span of 14 bases. The CDR3 totals 14 residues. Here the CDR3 DNA reads TGTGCCAGCAAAACGGGGGGCTCGACAGATACGCAGTATTTT. As protein: CASKTGGSTDTQYF.

This clonotype came up a few times. This chain joins TRBV4-2 and TRBJ1-2; 9 bases are a match to TRBD1. CDR1 is LGHNA, CDR2 YNFKEQ, per germline. CDR3 size: 15 residues. The ends lost 0 bases at V and 1 base at J; junction bases unmatched: 0. Written as DNA, the CDR3 is TGTGCCAGCAGCCAAGAGGGACAGGGTAACTATGGCTACACCTTC. Amino acid sequence: CASSQEGQGNYGYTF.

This clonotype was counted ten times or more. The rearrangement uses TRBV18 and TRBJ2-1; maybe TRBD2 (5 bases). The CDR3 length is 14 residues. The germline V and J ends were trimmed by 3 bases and 7 bases, with 13 bases remaining between them. Germline V gives CDR1 KGHSH, CDR2 LQKENI. For the CDR3, the DNA is TGTGCCAGCTCACCTAACCAGCGGAGTAATGAGCAGTTCTTC. It yields the protein CASSPNQRSNEQFF.

This clonotype came up many times. The genes are TRBV7-2 and TRBJ1-1; D gene ambiguous. The CDR3 has 13 amino acids. Germline CDR1 is SGHTA and CDR2 is FQGNSA. The V gene lost 5 bases and the J gene lost 6 bases, with 13 bases spanning the gap. The CDR3 DNA follows: TGTGCCAGCAGCCCGGAGGCCGGGGCTGAAGCTTTCTTT. It specifies CASSPEAGAEAFF.

This clonotype was counted between two and nine times. The V gene is TRBV12-3 or TRBV12-4, the J gene TRBJ1-1; D unresolved. The germline V and J ends were trimmed by 0 bases and 4 bases, with 6 bases remaining between them. The length of the CDR3 is 13 residues. The CDR3 region has the DNA TGTGCCAGCAGTTTAGCACAGAGCACTGAAGCTTTCTTT. Its translation: CASSLAQSTEAFF.

The chain has TRBV18 and TRBJ2-7, with 10 bases aligning to TRBD1. The CDR3 consists of 15 residues. Trimming at V came to 5 bases and at J to 2 bases, leaving 6 bases not matched to a gene. CDR1 and CDR2 from the germline V gene are KGHSH and LQKENI. The CDR3: CASSSGQGTPYEQYF. CDR3 nucleotide sequence: TGTGCCAGCTCATCGGGACAGGGGACCCCCTACGAGCAGTACTTC.

This clonotype was picked up a small number of times. J is TRBJ1-3 and V is TRBV27, with D maybe TRBD1 (5 bases). Germline V lookup: CDR1 MNHEY, CDR2 SMNVEV (reference sequence). The CDR3 consists of 15 residues. Deletions cut 6 bases from V and 3 bases from J, with 15 bases between. CDR3 sequence reads: CASSRLGGGGNTIYF. The CDR3 nucleotides are TGTGCCAGCAGCCGCCTCGGGGGGGGTGGAAACACCATATATTTT.

This clonotype turned up a few times. The chain is built from TRBV9 and TRBJ1-1; 7 nucleotides agree with TRBD1. Germline V CDR1 and CDR2: SGDLS, YYNGEE. After removal of 3 bases from V and 8 bases from J, the junction contained 7 bases not matched to a gene. The CDR3 contains 13 residues. CDR3 DNA: TGTGCCAGCAGCGAAGTCATGACAGGGGAAGCTTTCTTT. Protein sequence: CASSEVMTGEAFF.

This clonotype came up many times. The chain has TRBV5-1 and TRBJ2-7, with D uncertain. The CDR3 totals 15 residues. V lost 2 bases and J 2 bases, leaving 14 bases between the germline ends. Germline CDR1 is SGHRS and CDR2 is YFSETQ. The CDR3 nucleotides are TGCGCCAGCAGCTTCGGTCCATTAGGGCCCTACGAGCAGTACTTC. Translating gives CASSFGPLGPYEQYF.

This clonotype turned up a few times. V is TRBV20-1 and J is TRBJ2-6, with D unclear. The germline gives CDR1 DFQATT, CDR2 SNEGSKA (reference sequence). V dropped 0 bases and J dropped 4 bases, with 13 bases sitting between them. The length of the CDR3 is 16 residues. CDR3 in amino acids: CSARDPNQPGANVLTF. Here the CDR3 DNA reads TGCAGTGCTAGAGATCCCAACCAGCCCGGGGCCAACGTCCTGACTTTC.

The chain is built from TRBV5-1 and TRBJ2-1, with a tentative D call TRBD2 (5 bases). CDR1 and CDR2 from the germline V gene are SGHRS and YFSETQ. This CDR3 has 15 amino acids. Deletions cut 4 bases from V and 5 bases from J, with 16 bases between. The CDR3 DNA is TGCGCCAGCAGCGCCCGGACTGGAGACCACAATGAGCAGTTCTTC. It encodes CASSARTGDHNEQFF.

This clonotype was seen many times. The chain couples TRBV7-2 to TRBJ1-1, with TRBD1 matching over 12 bases. V trimming: 4 bases; J trimming: 5 bases; junction bases outside the gene matches: 8. Germline CDR1 reads SGHTA; CDR2 reads FQGNSA. The CDR3 loop spans 16 amino acids. CDR3 loop: CASSSGQGAGGTEAFF. CDR3 bases: TGTGCCAGCAGCTCGGGACAGGGGGCTGGGGGGACTGAAGCTTTCTTT.

Ten or more counts support this clonotype. This rearrangement joins TRBV6-1 to TRBJ2-7; 8 bases are a match to TRBD2. Trimming at V came to 8 bases and at J to 5 bases, leaving 17 bases not matched to a gene. The CDR3 totals 16 residues. Germline V gene data show CDR1 as MNHNS and CDR2 as SASEGT. The CDR3 nucleotides read TGTGCCAGCGCGGCGGTGACTAGCGAAATTTTCAACGAGCAGTACTTC. Residues: CASAAVTSEIFNEQYF.

There are many counts of this clonotype. The rearrangement uses TRBV10-3 and TRBJ2-1; TRBD2 aligns across 7 bases. There are 14 residues in the CDR3. Germline V gene lookup returns CDR1 ENHRY and CDR2 SYGVKD. V lost 5 bases to trimming and J lost 7 bases; unmatched junction nucleotides: 8. The CDR3 coding sequence is TGTGCCATCAGTAGGGAGGGCAACGGTAATGAGCAGTTCTTC. Translation: CAISREGNGNEQFF.

This clonotype was picked up many times. V is TRBV20-1 and J is TRBJ2-1; D gene unclear. The CDR3 extends over 13 amino acids. The V end was cut by 1 base, the J end by 2 bases, with 6 bases between. Germline CDR1 reads DFQATT; CDR2 reads SNEGSKA (reference sequence). Here the CDR3 reads CSARVDTYNEQFF. The CDR3 region has the DNA TGCAGTGCTAGAGTTGACACCTACAATGAGCAGTTCTTC.